This T cell receptor beta chain was obtained from a study of regulatory T cells in long-lasting Graves disease. Sequencing libraries for TCR beta were prepared with iRepertoire HTBI primers and Arm-PCR of CDR3 regions. TCRdb re-called the multiplex PCR reads through MiXCR, storing one row per CDR3 protein. There are a few hundred thousand distinct CDR3 sequences in the sample; 20% to 25% occur only once, and around 13% lies in the top ten. The time point is: newly diagnosed GD, antithyroid drugs for less than 3 months. Making the TCR library involved RNA that had been extracted from PBMCs. Many counts were recorded for this clonotype. The J segment lost 9 bases and the V segment lost 2 bases, leaving 9 bases of the junction unmatched. Germline CDR1 MNHEY, CDR2 SVGEGT. The CDR3 spans 15 residues.

The gene calls are TRBV6-2 or TRBV6-3 and TRBJ2-4; 8 bases line up with TRBD2. This specimen consisted of peripheral blood mononuclear cells (PBMCs), obtained at new diagnosis, from a patient treated with antithyroid drugs. This clonotype was obtained from a female donor with Graves disease. This CDR3 is CASSYRTSGNFIQYF. In nucleotides, the CDR3 is TGTGCCAGCAGTTACCGAACTAGCGGAAATTTCATTCAGTACTTC.